This T cell receptor beta chain is drawn from a study of PD-1 blockade in classical Hodgkin lymphoma. There was relapse after autologous stem cell transplantation in every patient, and there was variation in brentuximab vedotin exposure. In the case of this clone: Its antigen remains unidentified.

The germline gives CDR1 MNHEY, CDR2 SVGAGI. Trimming shortened V by 8 bases and J by 4 bases, and 11 bases separated the two germline ends. This CDR3 has 13 amino acids. Overall study findings and caveats: Some patients began nivolumab under 1 year after ASCT. These patients were excluded from later analyses.

The table came from immunoSEQ multiplex PCR; TCRdb's copy has only in-frame clones and leaves some out. The table includes approximately 58,000 clones, 85% to 95% detected once. The chain couples TRBV6-5 to TRBJ2-2; D is unclear. The source was peripheral blood mononuclear cells (PBMCs), collected before the second cycle of nivolumab. The clonotype originates from a human donor with classical Hodgkin lymphoma. CDR3 sequence (DNA): TGTGCCAGCTCCTATTCCCGCACCGGGGAGCTGTTTTTT. The encoded protein is CASSYSRTGELFF.